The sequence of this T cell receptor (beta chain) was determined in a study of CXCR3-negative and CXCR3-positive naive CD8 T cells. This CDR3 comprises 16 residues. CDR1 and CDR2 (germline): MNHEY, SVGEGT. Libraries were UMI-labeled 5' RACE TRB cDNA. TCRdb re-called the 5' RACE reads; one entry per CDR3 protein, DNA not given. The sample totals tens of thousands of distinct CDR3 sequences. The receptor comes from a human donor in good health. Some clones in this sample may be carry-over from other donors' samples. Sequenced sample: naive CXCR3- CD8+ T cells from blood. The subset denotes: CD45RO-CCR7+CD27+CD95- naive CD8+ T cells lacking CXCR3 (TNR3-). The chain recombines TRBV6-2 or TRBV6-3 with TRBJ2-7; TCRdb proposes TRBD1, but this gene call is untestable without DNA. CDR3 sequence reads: CASNTLWGDRTYEQYF.